The rows below give T cell receptor beta chains drawn from one sample of a study of circulating and synovial CD4+ cells in juvenile arthritis. Repertoires were generated with immunoSEQ multiplex PCR, while TCRdb's copy carries only in-frame clones and drops some. The sample shows 36,000 or so clones, approximately 94% of them seen only once. The sequenced material came from CD4+ T cells from blood. The receptors originated from a human donor with juvenile idiopathic arthritis. Both conserved end residues are part of each CDR3. A D gene is named only where the DNA matches it firmly. Only part of the rows carry a size: once, few, many, or a class if the clone is expanded.

d_call clone_size j_call cdr3_length v_call cdr3_nt cdr3_aa
TRBD1 - TRBJ2-4 17 TRBV7-2 TGTGCCAGCAGCTGGGGGACAGGGGGCCTGGCCAAAAACATTCAGTACTTC CASSWGTGGLAKNIQYF
- - TRBJ1-2 15 TRBV4-2 TGTGCCAGCAGCCAAGGAAAGACGGAGAACTATGGCTACACCTTC CASSQGKTENYGYTF
TRBD1 - TRBJ2-5 14 TRBV18 TGTGCCAGCTCCCCCGGGACAGTACAAGAGACCCAGTACTTC CASSPGTVQETQYF
- once TRBJ1-2 13 TRBV5-4 TGTGCCAGCAACGTGCGGGGGCTCTATGGCTACACCTTC CASNVRGLYGYTF
TRBD1 - TRBJ1-4 18 TRBV30 TGTATAAGCGGGTGGGTCCTACGAGGACAGGGAAGGGGTGAAAAACTGTTTTTT CISGWVLRGQGRGEKLFF
TRBD1 - TRBJ1-2 15 TRBV11-3 TGTGCCAGCAGCTTCCATGGACAGGGAAACTATGGCTACACCTTC CASSFHGQGNYGYTF
TRBD1 once TRBJ1-4 16 TRBV7-9 TGTGCCAGCAGACACGGGACAGCAGCAACTAATGAAAAACTGTTTTTT CASRHGTAATNEKLFF
TRBD1 - TRBJ1-1 15 TRBV7-3 TGTGCCAGCAGCTTAAAAGGGACAGGAACCTTTGAAGCTTTCTTT CASSLKGTGTFEAFF
- - TRBJ2-1 14 TRBV11-2 TGTGCCAGCAGCTTCTACGGTTCCCGCGATGAGCAGTTCTTC CASSFYGSRDEQFF
TRBD1 - TRBJ2-1 17 TRBV5-8 TGTGCCAGCAGCTCGGGACAGTCCGTATTCTCCTACAATGAGCAGTTCTTC CASSSGQSVFSYNEQFF
- once TRBJ2-4 14 TRBV11-1 TGTGCCAGCAGCTCCAGGGGTGGCAAAAACATTCAGTACTTC CASSSRGGKNIQYF
- - TRBJ1-1 18 TRBV4-1 TGCGCCAGCAGCCAAGATTACGGGACTCGCGTCCTGAACACTGAAGCTTTCTTT CASSQDYGTRVLNTEAFF
- - TRBJ1-4 16 TRBV5-6 TGTGCCAGCAGCTTGGGGCCCCGCGGGGCTAATGAAAAACTGTTTTTT CASSLGPRGANEKLFF
- - TRBJ1-4 12 TRBV30 TGTGCCTGGACGGGGGCTAATGAAAAACTGTTTTTT CAWTGANEKLFF
- - TRBJ2-7 15 TRBV7-2 TGTGCCAGCAGCTTAGAAGGAGACTTTGCCTACGAGCAGTACTTC CASSLEGDFAYEQYF
- - TRBJ1-2 13 TRBV7-9 TGTGCCAGCACCCCGGTGGTCCCACGGGGCTACACCTTC CASTPVVPRGYTF
TRBD1 - TRBJ2-7 16 TRBV7-3 TGTGCCAGCAGCTCCACAGGGGCCCCAGGCATATACGAGCAGTACTTC CASSSTGAPGIYEQYF
TRBD2 - TRBJ2-2 15 TRBV7-2 TGTGCCAGCAGGCCGCCGGGACTAGCGGGAAGGGAGCTGTTTTTT CASRPPGLAGRELFF
TRBD2 - TRBJ2-3 15 TRBV5-1 TGCGCCAGCAGCTTGGGGCTAGCGGGGGGGGATACGCAGTATTTT CASSLGLAGGDTQYF
TRBD1 once TRBJ1-2 14 TRBV4-3 TGCGCCAGCAGCCAAGATGGGGACAGGGCCGGCTACACCTTC CASSQDGDRAGYTF
- - TRBJ1-4 15 TRBV25-1 TGTGCCAGCAGTGGGAACGGCGGAACTAATGAAAAACTGTTTTTT CASSGNGGTNEKLFF
- - TRBJ2-1 16 TRBV2 TGTGCCAGCAGTGTCAGGCTGGCTTCGGAACCCAATGAGCAGTTCTTC CASSVRLASEPNEQFF
- - TRBJ1-6 17 TRBV15 TGTGCCACCAGCAGAGATCCAGGCAGCTCCTATAATTCCCCCCTCCACTTT CATSRDPGSSYNSPLHF
TRBD1 - TRBJ2-7 15 TRBV19 TGTGCCAGTAGTCGGACAGGGAGTCTATCCTACGAGCAGTACTTC CASSRTGSLSYEQYF
- once TRBJ2-7 14 TRBV21-1 TGTGCCAGCAGCAACCCGGGCCTGGGGGACTTTGGGTACTTC CASSNPGLGDFGYF
- - TRBJ1-5 13 TRBV5-1 TGCGCCAGCAGCCCCTATAGCAATCAGCCCCAGCATTTT CASSPYSNQPQHF
TRBD1 - TRBJ2-5 17 TRBV5-1 TGCGCCAGCAGCTTGGGGACAGGGGGGGGACTCCAAGAGACCCAGTACTTC CASSLGTGGGLQETQYF
TRBD1 - TRBJ2-3 15 TRBV27 TGTGCCAGCAGTTCAGGGGGTAGGAGGTGGGATACGCAGTATTTT CASSSGGRRWDTQYF
- - TRBJ2-5 12 TRBV10-3 TGTGCCATCAGAGGGGACCAAGAGACCCAGTACTTC CAIRGDQETQYF
- - TRBJ2-7 11 TRBV7-8 TGTGCCAGCAGCTTAGGGACTGAGCAGTACTTC CASSLGTEQYF
- - TRBJ1-2 12 TRBV4-1 TGCGCCAGCAGCCAGGAGTGGTATGGCTACACCTTC CASSQEWYGYTF
TRBD2 once TRBJ2-5 15 TRBV6-5 TGTGCCAGCAGACGACCGGGGGGGGGCCAAGAGACCCAGTACTTC CASRRPGGGQETQYF
- - TRBJ2-7 15 TRBV15 TGTGCCACCAGCAGGGGCGCCGTGACTAACTACGAGCAGTACTTC CATSRGAVTNYEQYF
TRBD2 - TRBJ2-1 16 TRBV5-6 TGTGCCAGCAGCTCCTTAGCGGGGGGGTCCTACAATGAGCAGTTCTTC CASSSLAGGSYNEQFF
TRBD1 once TRBJ1-6 16 TRBV19 TGTGCCAGTAGCGAAACAGGGGTCGGAATGAATTCACCCCTCCACTTT CASSETGVGMNSPLHF
- - TRBJ2-3 13 TRBV29-1 TGCAGCGTTGACCCAACTAGCACAGATACGCAGTATTTT CSVDPTSTDTQYF
TRBD2 - TRBJ2-1 15 TRBV19 TGTGCCAGTAGGGCCGGGACTAGCGGAAACAATGAGCAGTTCTTC CASRAGTSGNNEQFF
TRBD2 - TRBJ2-3 15 TRBV18 TGTGCCAGCTCTTCGACTAGCGGTAGCACAGATACGCAGTATTTT CASSSTSGSTDTQYF
TRBD1 - TRBJ2-1 15 TRBV7-2 TGTGCCAGCAGTCCCCTGGGACAGGGTTTTAATGAGCAGTTCTTC CASSPLGQGFNEQFF
TRBD2 - TRBJ2-6 18 TRBV18 TGTGCCAGCTCACCGAGACTAGCGGGGCGCACTGGGGCCAACGTCCTGACTTTC CASSPRLAGRTGANVLTF
- few TRBJ1-1 14 TRBV6-1 TGTGTGGGGGGGGAAACCCTCATGAACACTGAAGCTTTCTTT CVGGETLMNTEAFF
TRBD1 - TRBJ2-4 13 TRBV19 TGTGCCAGTAGGCCCGGGACAGAAAACATTCAGTACTTC CASRPGTENIQYF
- - TRBJ1-6 18 TRBV6-1 TGTGCCAGCAGTGAAACCCTCTTAGGGGGCTCCTATAATTCACCCCTCCACTTT CASSETLLGGSYNSPLHF
- - TRBJ1-3 14 TRBV19 TGTGCCAGTAGACCCATGAGCTCTGGAAACACCATATATTTT CASRPMSSGNTIYF
- - TRBJ1-3 14 TRBV9 TGTGCCAGCAGCGTAGAAGGGGCTGGAAACACCATATATTTT CASSVEGAGNTIYF
- - TRBJ1-2 14 TRBV6-5 TGTGCCAGCAGTAACGGGGGACCCACCTATGGCTACACCTTC CASSNGGPTYGYTF
- - TRBJ2-2 15 TRBV6-1 TGTGCCAGCAGTCTACTAGATTCGGGCTCCGGGGAGCTGTTTTTT CASSLLDSGSGELFF
- - TRBJ2-7 14 TRBV5-8 TGTGCCACCAGGCCTGGCCCTCCGTCCTACGAGCAGTACTTC CATRPGPPSYEQYF
TRBD1 - TRBJ1-6 16 TRBV19 TGTGCCAGTAGTCGACCGGGGGACAGGGGCAGCTCCCCCCTCCACTTT CASSRPGDRGSSPLHF
TRBD1 - TRBJ1-4 14 TRBV7-9 TGTGCCAGCAGCTTGGGACAGGGGGATGAAAAACTGTTTTTT CASSLGQGDEKLFF
TRBD1 - TRBJ1-2 15 TRBV7-3 TGTGCCAGCAGCCCGAGGGACAGGGAGGCGGGAGGCTACACCTTC CASSPRDREAGGYTF
- - TRBJ2-3 14 TRBV5-1 TGCGCCAGCAGCTTAACCGGGGGTTTAGATACGCAGTATTTT CASSLTGGLDTQYF
- - TRBJ2-5 12 TRBV5-1 TGCGCCAGCAGCTACGGCCAAGAGACCCAGTACTTC CASSYGQETQYF
TRBD2 - TRBJ2-7 15 TRBV7-2 TGTGCCAGCAGTCTTCTAGCGGGGGAGACCTACGAGCAGTACTTC CASSLLAGETYEQYF
TRBD1 - TRBJ1-6 17 TRBV18 TGTGCCAGCTCACCCCAAGGGACAGGGCTTTACAATTCACCCCTCCACTTT CASSPQGTGLYNSPLHF
TRBD2 once TRBJ2-1 17 TRBV11-2 TGTGCCAGCAGCTTAGACTTAGCGGGGGGTCTCTACAATGAGCAGTTCTTC CASSLDLAGGLYNEQFF
TRBD1 - TRBJ1-1 12 TRBV6-6 TGTGCCAGCAGTTCTCGACAGGGGGAAGCTTTCTTT CASSSRQGEAFF